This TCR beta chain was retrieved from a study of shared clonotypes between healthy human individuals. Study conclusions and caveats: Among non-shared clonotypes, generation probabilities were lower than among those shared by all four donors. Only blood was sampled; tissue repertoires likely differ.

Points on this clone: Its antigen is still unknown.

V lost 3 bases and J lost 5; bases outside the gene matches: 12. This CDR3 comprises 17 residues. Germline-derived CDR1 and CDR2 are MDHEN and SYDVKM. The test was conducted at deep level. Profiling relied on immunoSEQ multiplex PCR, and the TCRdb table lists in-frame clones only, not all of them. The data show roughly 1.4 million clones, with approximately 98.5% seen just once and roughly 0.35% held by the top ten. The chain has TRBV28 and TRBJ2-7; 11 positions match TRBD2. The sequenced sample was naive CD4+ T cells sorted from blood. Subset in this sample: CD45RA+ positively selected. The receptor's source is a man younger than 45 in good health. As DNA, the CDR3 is TGTGCCAGCAGTTTTGGGGTAGCGGGAGGGCCTCTCCACGAGCAGTACTTC. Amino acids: CASSFGVAGGPLHEQYF. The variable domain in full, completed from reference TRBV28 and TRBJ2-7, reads DVKVTQSSRYLVKRTGEKVFLECVQDMDHENMFWYRQDPGLGLRLIYFSYDVKMKEKGDIPEGYSVSREKKERFSLILESASTNQTSMYLCASSFGVAGGPLHEQYFGPGTRLTVT.